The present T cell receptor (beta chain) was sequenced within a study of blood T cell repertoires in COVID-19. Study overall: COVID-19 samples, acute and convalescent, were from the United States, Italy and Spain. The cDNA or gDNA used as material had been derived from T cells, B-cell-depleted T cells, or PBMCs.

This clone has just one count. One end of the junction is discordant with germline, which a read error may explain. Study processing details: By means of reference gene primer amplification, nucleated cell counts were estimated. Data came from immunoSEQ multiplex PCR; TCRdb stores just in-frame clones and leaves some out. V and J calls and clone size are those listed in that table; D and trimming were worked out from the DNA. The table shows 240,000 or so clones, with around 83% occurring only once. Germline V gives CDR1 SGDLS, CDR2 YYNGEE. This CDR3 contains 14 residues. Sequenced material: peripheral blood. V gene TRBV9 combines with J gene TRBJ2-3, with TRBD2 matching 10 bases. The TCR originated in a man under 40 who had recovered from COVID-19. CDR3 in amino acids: CARSGGGRTDTQYF. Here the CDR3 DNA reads TGCGCCCGCAGCGGGGGGGGGCGCACAGATACGCAGTATTTT.